Reported below is one T cell receptor (beta chain). The antigen is not known. Trimming cost V 5 bases and J 1 base; bases outside gene matches: 0. The CDR3 consists of 13 residues. CDR1 is MDHEN and CDR2 is SYDVKM in the germline V gene. These data are taken from a study of T cell responses to AZD1222 COVID-19 vaccine. Whole-study context: It was second doses at about 4 or about 12 weeks that were pooled. Study conclusions and caveats: Females outnumbered males among donors, who were mostly white British; clonal diversity was possibly underestimated.

The protocol was immunoSEQ multiplex PCR, while the TCRdb copy is restricted to in-frame clones and leaves out a portion. The table lists about 150,000 clones, 90% of them singletons. The sequence came from an adult in good health. The input for sequencing was peripheral blood, taken on day 0 of AZD1222 vaccination. The genes are TRBV28 and TRBJ2-5; 8 nucleotides align to TRBD1. CDR3 bases: TGTGCCAGCAGTACAGGGGGCCAAGAGACCCAGTACTTC. Translated: CASSTGGQETQYF.